This T cell receptor beta chain was identified during a study of blood T cell repertoires in COVID-19. Study overall: Spain, Italy and the United States supplied samples that represented acute and convalescent COVID-19.

In the original processing: The authors estimated nucleated cell counts from reference gene primer amplification. TCRdb keeps only in-frame clones here, not all; method: immunoSEQ multiplex PCR. The V and J calls and the clone size are those of that table, but D and trimming were determined from the DNA. The data show roughly 250,000 clones, around 85% seen once. A note on this clone: A read error may produce the germline difference seen at one junction end.

The CDR3 totals 15 residues. CDR1 and CDR2 from the germline V gene are SSHAT and FNYEAQ (reference sequence). The study drew participants aged about 18 to 95 years from approximately 25 US areas. Assignment of participants to cohorts was predicated upon participant-reported clinical history. The origin of this receptor is a woman in her thirties or forties with acute COVID-19. The chain links TRBV7-7 to TRBJ2-5; TRBD1 aligns across 8 bases. Sequenced input: PBMCs or T cells enriched from blood (not recorded which). The CDR3 reads CASSLRGQAQETQYF. In nucleotides, the CDR3 is TGTGCTAGCAGCCTAAGGGGACAGGCCCAAGAGACCCAGTACTTC.